This is a list of T cell receptor beta chains from one sample in a study of blood T cell repertoires in COVID-19. The data were produced by immunoSEQ multiplex PCR, yet TCRdb's version contains in-frame clones alone and is incomplete. The sample records 55,000 to 80,000 clones, 78% being singletons. Sequencing was done on a sample of peripheral blood. The receptors come from a man in his 60s with COVID-19, enrolled during active disease. Both conserved end residues are part of each CDR3. A D gene is named only where the DNA matches it firmly. Size is stated for part of the rows, as once, few or many counts, or as a class when the clone is expanded.

D gene: TRBD1
clone size: NA
V gene: TRBV6-1
J gene: TRBJ1-5
CDR3 protein: CASSALQGAGNQPQHF
CDR3 DNA: TGTGCCAGCAGTGCACTACAGGGGGCTGGCAATCAGCCCCAGCATTTT

D gene: TRBD2
clone size: NA
V gene: TRBV4-2
J gene: TRBJ2-3
CDR3 protein: CASSQVLAGGLGTDTQYF
CDR3 DNA: TGTGCCAGCAGCCAAGTTCTAGCGGGGGGTTTAGGCACAGATACGCAGTATTTT

D gene: TRBD1
clone size: NA
V gene: TRBV10-3
J gene: TRBJ1-2
CDR3 protein: CAISEAGGDGYTF
CDR3 DNA: TGTGCCATCAGTGAGGCAGGGGGTGATGGCTACACCTTC

D gene: NA
clone size: NA
V gene: TRBV29-1
J gene: TRBJ2-7
CDR3 protein: CSVADTSYEQYF
CDR3 DNA: TGCAGCGTTGCGGACACCTCCTACGAGCAGTACTTC

D gene: NA
clone size: NA
V gene: TRBV6-5
J gene: TRBJ1-3
CDR3 protein: CASSGVSSGNTIYF
CDR3 DNA: TGTGCCAGTAGCGGGGTGAGCTCTGGAAACACCATATATTTT

D gene: NA
clone size: NA
V gene: TRBV4-1
J gene: TRBJ2-7
CDR3 protein: CASSQGATRYEQYF
CDR3 DNA: TGCGCCAGCAGCCAAGGGGCCACACGATACGAGCAGTACTTC

D gene: NA
clone size: many
V gene: TRBV11-2
J gene: TRBJ2-5
CDR3 protein: CASSLETPQETQYF
CDR3 DNA: TGTGCCAGCAGCTTAGAGACACCCCAAGAGACCCAGTACTTC

D gene: TRBD1
clone size: NA
V gene: TRBV11-3
J gene: TRBJ2-1
CDR3 protein: CASRPRDRLSYNEQFF
CDR3 DNA: TGTGCCAGCAGACCACGGGACAGACTCTCCTACAATGAGCAGTTCTTC

D gene: NA
clone size: NA
V gene: TRBV15
J gene: TRBJ1-1
CDR3 protein: CATSRVGGNTEAFF
CDR3 DNA: TGTGCCACCAGCAGAGTAGGGGGGAACACTGAAGCTTTCTTT

D gene: NA
clone size: NA
V gene: TRBV6-5
J gene: TRBJ1-2
CDR3 protein: CASSYRGAKGYTF
CDR3 DNA: TGTGCCAGCAGTTACCGGGGGGCTAAGGGCTACACCTTC

D gene: NA
clone size: NA
V gene: TRBV10-2
J gene: TRBJ2-7
CDR3 protein: CASRMGAGAYEQYF
CDR3 DNA: TGCGCCAGCAGGATGGGGGCCGGGGCCTACGAGCAGTACTTC

D gene: TRBD2
clone size: NA
V gene: TRBV11-3
J gene: TRBJ2-1
CDR3 protein: CASRLVGTSGGEQFF
CDR3 DNA: TGTGCCAGCAGACTAGTCGGGACTAGCGGTGGTGAGCAGTTCTTC

D gene: TRBD1
clone size: NA
V gene: TRBV3-1/TRBV3-2
J gene: TRBJ1-4
CDR3 protein: CASSQGRGQGNEKLFF
CDR3 DNA: TGTGCCAGCAGCCAAGGCAGGGGACAGGGGAATGAAAAACTGTTTTTT

D gene: NA
clone size: NA
V gene: TRBV21-1
J gene: TRBJ2-7
CDR3 protein: CASSKRWEVTYEQYF
CDR3 DNA: TGTGCCAGCAGCAAAAGATGGGAGGTAACCTACGAGCAGTACTTC

D gene: NA
clone size: once
V gene: TRBV6-5
J gene: TRBJ2-7
CDR3 protein: CASSYQADRSHEQYF
CDR3 DNA: TGTGCCAGCAGTTACCAAGCCGACAGGAGCCACGAGCAGTACTTC

D gene: NA
clone size: NA
V gene: TRBV25-1
J gene: TRBJ2-4
CDR3 protein: CASSESTGTGNIQYF
CDR3 DNA: TGTGCCAGCAGTGAATCTACAGGGACGGGGAACATTCAGTACTTC

D gene: TRBD2
clone size: few
V gene: TRBV6-5
J gene: TRBJ2-5
CDR3 protein: CASIAGLAGETQYF
CDR3 DNA: TGTGCCAGCATTGCGGGACTAGCAGGGGAGACCCAGTACTTC

D gene: NA
clone size: many
V gene: TRBV27
J gene: TRBJ1-5
CDR3 protein: CASSLGGGGQPQHF
CDR3 DNA: TGTGCCAGCAGTTTAGGGGGGGGTGGACAGCCCCAGCATTTT

D gene: TRBD1
clone size: NA
V gene: TRBV7-9
J gene: TRBJ1-3
CDR3 protein: CAIPKPGGTGNTIYF
CDR3 DNA: TGTGCCATACCGAAACCAGGGGGAACTGGAAACACCATATATTTT

D gene: TRBD1
clone size: NA
V gene: TRBV11-3
J gene: TRBJ2-7
CDR3 protein: CASSLAGQGGAWAYEQYF
CDR3 DNA: TGTGCCAGCAGCTTAGCGGGACAGGGTGGGGCATGGGCGTACGAGCAGTACTTC

D gene: NA
clone size: few
V gene: TRBV7-2
J gene: TRBJ1-1
CDR3 protein: CASSLVSGSTEAFF
CDR3 DNA: TGTGCCAGCAGCTTAGTAAGTGGCAGCACTGAAGCTTTCTTT

D gene: NA
clone size: NA
V gene: TRBV19
J gene: TRBJ1-1
CDR3 protein: CASSIPFTGNTEAFF
CDR3 DNA: TGTGCCAGTAGTATTCCTTTTACAGGGAACACTGAAGCTTTCTTT

D gene: NA
clone size: NA
V gene: TRBV5-1
J gene: TRBJ2-7
CDR3 protein: CASSGLLSYEQYF
CDR3 DNA: TGCGCCAGCAGTGGGCTTCTCTCCTACGAGCAGTACTTC

D gene: NA
clone size: NA
V gene: TRBV28
J gene: TRBJ2-5
CDR3 protein: CASSLQRETQYF
CDR3 DNA: TGTGCCAGCAGTTTACAGCGTGAGACCCAGTACTTC

D gene: NA
clone size: NA
V gene: TRBV19
J gene: TRBJ2-1
CDR3 protein: CASSTQIAHTYNEQFF
CDR3 DNA: TGTGCCAGTAGTACCCAAATAGCGCATACCTACAATGAGCAGTTCTTC

D gene: NA
clone size: once
V gene: TRBV4-1
J gene: TRBJ1-1
CDR3 protein: CASSPLGLFTEAFF
CDR3 DNA: TGCGCCAGCAGTCCATTGGGACTGTTCACTGAAGCTTTCTTT

D gene: NA
clone size: NA
V gene: TRBV2
J gene: TRBJ1-1
CDR3 protein: CASSELGQGITFF
CDR3 DNA: TGTGCCAGCAGTGAATTAGGCCAGGGGATAACTTTCTTT

D gene: NA
clone size: NA
V gene: TRBV5-1
J gene: TRBJ2-6
CDR3 protein: CASTPTGSGANVLTF
CDR3 DNA: TGCGCCAGCACCCCAACAGGGTCTGGGGCCAACGTCCTGACTTTC

D gene: TRBD1
clone size: few
V gene: TRBV19
J gene: TRBJ2-7
CDR3 protein: CASSAGQGEQYF
CDR3 DNA: TGTGCCAGTAGTGCGGGACAGGGCGAGCAGTACTTC

D gene: TRBD1
clone size: NA
V gene: TRBV7-3
J gene: TRBJ2-5
CDR3 protein: CASSPQGAGSAQYF
CDR3 DNA: TGTGCCAGCAGCCCACAGGGGGCCGGGTCGGCCCAGTACTTC

D gene: NA
clone size: NA
V gene: TRBV4-1
J gene: TRBJ1-5
CDR3 protein: CASSQTSGMSNQPQHF
CDR3 DNA: TGCGCCAGCAGCCAAACATCAGGGATGAGCAATCAGCCCCAGCATTTT

D gene: NA
clone size: NA
V gene: TRBV7-2
J gene: TRBJ2-1
CDR3 protein: CASSMYINEQFF
CDR3 DNA: TGTGCCAGCAGCATGTACATCAATGAGCAGTTCTTC

D gene: TRBD1
clone size: NA
V gene: TRBV10-3
J gene: TRBJ2-2
CDR3 protein: CAISARPGQGNTGELFF
CDR3 DNA: TGTGCCATCAGTGCGCGACCGGGACAGGGAAACACCGGGGAGCTGTTTTTT

D gene: NA
clone size: NA
V gene: TRBV5-1
J gene: TRBJ1-2
CDR3 protein: CASSLGGPNYGYTF
CDR3 DNA: TGCGCCAGCAGCTTGGGGGGGCCTAACTATGGCTACACCTTC

D gene: TRBD2
clone size: NA
V gene: TRBV7-2
J gene: TRBJ2-1
CDR3 protein: CASSSLAGVINEQFF
CDR3 DNA: TGTGCCAGCAGCTCACTAGCGGGAGTTATCAATGAGCAGTTCTTC

D gene: NA
clone size: few
V gene: TRBV5-4
J gene: TRBJ1-1
CDR3 protein: CASRPFGQTNTEAFF
CDR3 DNA: TGTGCCAGCAGACCTTTCGGACAGACAAACACTGAAGCTTTCTTT

D gene: NA
clone size: once
V gene: TRBV7-3
J gene: TRBJ2-5
CDR3 protein: CASSLSGIRETQYF
CDR3 DNA: TGTGCCAGCAGCTTATCCGGGATCAGGGAGACCCAGTACTTC

D gene: TRBD1
clone size: NA
V gene: TRBV29-1
J gene: TRBJ2-7
CDR3 protein: CSVEGQGVGEQYF
CDR3 DNA: TGCAGCGTTGAAGGACAGGGTGTCGGAGAGCAGTACTTC

D gene: NA
clone size: NA
V gene: TRBV6-2/TRBV6-3
J gene: TRBJ1-1
CDR3 protein: CASSRGAAFRGRGTEAFF
CDR3 DNA: TGTGCCAGCAGTCGGGGGGCCGCCTTTCGTGGAAGAGGCACTGAAGCTTTCTTT

D gene: NA
clone size: NA
V gene: TRBV10-2
J gene: TRBJ2-3
CDR3 protein: CASSDFVSDTQYF
CDR3 DNA: TGCGCCAGCAGTGATTTTGTCTCGGATACGCAGTATTTT

D gene: NA
clone size: NA
V gene: TRBV12-3/TRBV12-4
J gene: TRBJ2-1
CDR3 protein: CASSLRRGNEQFF
CDR3 DNA: TGTGCCAGTTCCCTAAGGAGGGGCAATGAGCAGTTCTTC

D gene: NA
clone size: once
V gene: TRBV7-8
J gene: TRBJ2-7
CDR3 protein: CASSPYYEQYF
CDR3 DNA: TGTGCCAGCAGCCCGTACTACGAGCAGTACTTC

D gene: NA
clone size: NA
V gene: TRBV28
J gene: TRBJ1-4
CDR3 protein: CASSPLGHLGEKLFF
CDR3 DNA: TGTGCCAGCAGTCCCCTGGGACACTTGGGTGAAAAACTGTTTTTT

D gene: TRBD1
clone size: NA
V gene: TRBV9
J gene: TRBJ2-3
CDR3 protein: CASSTSGQGAGDTQYF
CDR3 DNA: TGTGCCAGCAGCACTTCCGGACAGGGGGCTGGGGATACGCAGTATTTT

D gene: TRBD2
clone size: few
V gene: TRBV7-6
J gene: TRBJ2-1
CDR3 protein: CASSSSIPSGGDNEQFF
CDR3 DNA: TGTGCCAGCAGCTCCTCAATCCCTAGCGGAGGCGACAATGAGCAGTTCTTC

D gene: TRBD2
clone size: NA
V gene: TRBV7-9
J gene: TRBJ2-7
CDR3 protein: CASSRSGRGYEQYF
CDR3 DNA: TGTGCCAGCAGCCGTAGCGGGAGAGGGTACGAGCAGTACTTC

D gene: NA
clone size: NA
V gene: TRBV6-5
J gene: TRBJ1-1
CDR3 protein: CASSYLGGGTEAFF
CDR3 DNA: TGTGCCAGCAGTTACTTAGGGGGGGGCACTGAAGCTTTCTTT

D gene: NA
clone size: NA
V gene: TRBV3-1/TRBV3-2
J gene: TRBJ2-5
CDR3 protein: CASSQLNAGQETQYF
CDR3 DNA: TGTGCCAGCAGCCAACTCAATGCGGGGCAAGAGACCCAGTACTTC

D gene: NA
clone size: NA
V gene: TRBV24-1
J gene: TRBJ2-2
CDR3 protein: CATSGLARDGELFF
CDR3 DNA: TGTGCCACCAGTGGGTTAGCGCGCGACGGGGAGCTGTTTTTT

D gene: NA
clone size: once
V gene: TRBV24-1
J gene: TRBJ2-3
CDR3 protein: CATSDTSPGTRDTQYF
CDR3 DNA: TGTGCCACCAGTGATACTAGTCCAGGGACTCGGGATACGCAGTATTTT

D gene: TRBD2
clone size: NA
V gene: TRBV5-1
J gene: TRBJ2-3
CDR3 protein: CASSRPSGDMDTQYF
CDR3 DNA: TGCGCCAGCAGCAGGCCTAGCGGGGATATGGATACGCAGTATTTT

D gene: TRBD1
clone size: NA
V gene: TRBV6-5
J gene: TRBJ2-3
CDR3 protein: CASSRRDRDSDTQYF
CDR3 DNA: TGTGCCAGCAGCCGCCGGGACAGGGACTCAGATACGCAGTATTTT

D gene: NA
clone size: once
V gene: TRBV2
J gene: TRBJ2-7
CDR3 protein: CASSEAGRDSEQYF
CDR3 DNA: TGTGCCAGCAGTGAAGCGGGCCGGGACTCCGAGCAGTACTTC

D gene: NA
clone size: NA
V gene: TRBV3-1/TRBV3-2
J gene: TRBJ2-7
CDR3 protein: CASSSRASAHSYEQYF
CDR3 DNA: TGTGCCAGCAGCTCCCGGGCTAGCGCACACTCCTACGAGCAGTACTTC

D gene: NA
clone size: NA
V gene: TRBV20-1
J gene: TRBJ2-3
CDR3 protein: CSASRHQGRAEDTQYF
CDR3 DNA: TGCAGTGCTAGTCGTCACCAGGGGAGGGCAGAAGATACGCAGTATTTT